The 16 T cell receptor beta chains presented below share a single source sample, sequenced in a study of neurological immune-mediated disorders. A single record per CDR3 protein comes from TCRdb applying MiXCR to the 5' RACE reads. The sample contains 80,000 or so distinct CDR3 sequences, approximately 10% of which appear only once. Input material: PBMCs. The receptors were gathered from a man aged 45 to 65 in good health.

This clonotype came up many times. The chain couples TRBV7-2 to TRBJ2-5; D uncertain. Trimming removed 5 bases from V and 2 bases from J, with 9 bases in between. Germline lookup yields CDR1 SGHTA and CDR2 FQGNSA. The CDR3 contains 13 residues. CDR3 region: CASSPRTQETQYF. CDR3 bases: TGTGCCAGCAGCCCTAGGACGCAAGAGACCCAGTACTTC.

This clonotype was recorded at least ten times. The V and J genes are TRBV29-1 and TRBJ1-1; 10 bases line up with TRBD1. Trimming took 5 bases from V and 4 from J; bases not matched to a gene: 4. From germline, CDR1 is SQVTM and CDR2 ANQGSEA. This CDR3 is 13 amino acids long. The CDR3 nucleotides are TGCAGCGTTATGACAGGGGGCGGCACTGAAGCTTTCTTT. Protein sequence: CSVMTGGGTEAFF.

This clonotype was observed at least ten times. The J gene is TRBJ2-5, the V gene TRBV12-3 or TRBV12-4, with D perhaps TRBD2 (5 bases). V was cut by 8 bases and J by 2 bases, with 15 bases left in between. CDR3 length: 14 amino acids. CDR3 sequence: CASCVGRGQETQYF. For the CDR3, the DNA is TGTGCCAGCTGCGTGGGGAGAGGACAAGAGACCCAGTACTTC.

This clonotype has a handful of counts. Being one base from a much bigger clone, this may be a read error. The J gene is TRBJ2-5, the V gene TRBV18; 10 bases align to TRBD2. Germline assignment: CDR1 KGHSH and CDR2 LQKENI. The CDR3 totals 16 residues. CDR3 in amino acids: CASSPAASGRQETRYF. The CDR3 region has the DNA TGTGCCAGCTCACCAGCGGCTAGCGGGAGACAAGAGACCCGGTACTTC.

The chain employs TRBV12-3 or TRBV12-4 and TRBJ2-7, with 7 bases identical to TRBD2. The CDR3 sequence is 15 residues long. V trimming: 5 bases; J trimming: 7 bases; junction bases outside the gene matches: 14. The CDR3 loop is CASSPPGRGREEQYF. CDR3 DNA: TGTGCCAGCAGTCCCCCAGGGCGGGGGAGGGAAGAGCAGTACTTC.

The chain has TRBV6-2 or TRBV6-3 and TRBJ2-3; no firm D call. CDR1 is MNHEY, CDR2 SVGEGT, per germline. Trimming cost V 3 bases and J 2 bases, with 9 bases left between them. The CDR3 spans 14 residues. CDR3 in amino acids: CASSYISVTDTQYF. DNA for the CDR3: TGTGCCAGCAGTTATATATCCGTCACAGATACGCAGTATTTT.

The V and J genes are TRBV29-1 and TRBJ2-5; D unresolved. The length of the CDR3 is 10 residues. The V gene lost 7 bases and the J gene lost 2 bases, with 5 bases spanning the gap. Germline V CDR1 and CDR2: SQVTM, ANQGSEA. The CDR3 DNA is TGCAGCGCTAAACAAGAGACCCAGTACTTC. The encoded protein is CSAKQETQYF.

This clonotype was counted ten times or more. The rearrangement uses TRBV20-1 and TRBJ2-7; no clear D gene. CDR3 length equals 14 residues. V lost 0 bases and J lost 1, with 10 bases in between. Germline values: CDR1 DFQATT, CDR2 SNEGSKA (reference sequence). CDR3 in DNA: TGCAGTGCTAGAGATGCCCAGTCTTCCTACGAGCAGTACTTC. Its translation is CSARDAQSSYEQYF.

Ten or more counts support this clonotype. This rearrangement joins TRBV7-9 to TRBJ2-6; D perhaps matches TRBD2 (5 bases). Germline V gene data show CDR1 as SEHNR and CDR2 as FQNEAQ (reference sequence). CDR3 length equals 17 residues. The V gene lost 5 bases and the J gene lost 0 bases, with 14 bases spanning the gap. CDR3 residues: CASSPSGLRSGANVLTF. CDR3 bases: TGTGCCAGCAGCCCAAGTGGACTGCGCTCTGGGGCCAACGTCCTGACTTTC.

This clonotype has at least ten counts. The rearrangement links TRBV7-2 to TRBJ2-7; D is undetermined. Germline CDR1 reads SGHTA; CDR2 reads FQGNSA. CDR3 length: 12 amino acids. The V end lost 2 bases, the J end lost 1 base, and 3 bases lay between the germline ends. The CDR3 loop reads CASSLSSYEQYF. The CDR3 DNA reads as TGTGCCAGCAGCTTAAGTTCCTACGAGCAGTACTTC. The full variable domain, its missing parts supplied by reference TRBV7-2 and TRBJ2-7, is GAGVSQSPSNKVTEKGKDVELRCDPISGHTALYWYRQSLGQGLEFLIYFQGNSAPDKSGLPSDRFSAERTGGSVSTLTIQRTQQEDSAVYLCASSLSSYEQYFGPGTRLTVT.

About this clonotype itself: Just one base apart from a much larger clone, this may be a read error. The chain recombines TRBV7-9 with TRBJ2-1; D unresolved. This CDR3 has 12 residues. Per germline, CDR1 SEHNR and CDR2 FQNEAQ (reference sequence). The DNA for the CDR3 is TGTGCCAGCAGATTAGAGGCTACCAAGCGGTTCTTC. This sequence encodes CASRLEATKRFF.

J is TRBJ2-3 and V is TRBV15, with no clear D. This CDR3 region has 13 residues. Between the trimmed V and J ends, which lost 0 bases and 5 bases, there was a span of 6 bases. The V gene's germline CDR1 is LNHNV and CDR2 YYDKDF (reference sequence). The CDR3 sequence: CATSRDSKDTQYF. CDR3 DNA: TGTGCCACCAGCAGAGATAGTAAAGATACGCAGTATTTT. Complete variable domain (other parts from reference TRBV15 and TRBJ2-3): DAMVIQNPRYQVTQFGKPVTLSCSQTLNHNVMYWYQQKSSQAPKLLFHYYDKDFNNEADTPDNFQSRRPNTSFCFLDIRSPGLGDTAMYLCATSRDSKDTQYFGPGTRLTVL.

The gene calls are TRBV5-1 and TRBJ2-3, with no clear D. CDR3 size: 14 residues. Trimming left V 0 bases short and J 3 bases short, with 8 bases between. The V gene's germline CDR1 is SGHRS and CDR2 YFSETQ. In nucleotides, the CDR3 is TGCGCCAGCAGCTTGGAAAAGAATACAGATACGCAGTATTTT. Its translation is CASSLEKNTDTQYF.

This clonotype has a count of ten or more. The chain uses TRBV20-1 and TRBJ2-1, with 8 bases identical to TRBD1. J was trimmed by 2 bases and V by 0 bases; bases with no gene match: 12. The germline gives CDR1 DFQATT, CDR2 SNEGSKA (reference sequence). The CDR3 is 18 amino acids. The CDR3 spells CSARDPGRGPLTYNEQFF. The CDR3, as DNA: TGCAGTGCTAGAGATCCTGGCAGGGGGCCCTTAACCTACAATGAGCAGTTCTTC.

This clonotype occurred many times. This chain connects TRBV6-5 to TRBJ2-7, with 7 positions matching TRBD1. With 9 bases clipped from V and 6 bases from J, the junction kept 8 bases outside the gene matches. The CDR3 sequence is 12 residues long. The V gene's germline CDR1 is MNHEY and CDR2 SVGAGI. CDR3 residues: CASKRGGGEQYF. CDR3 coding DNA: TGTGCCAGTAAAAGAGGGGGCGGCGAGCAGTACTTC.

Notes on this clonotype: This may be a read error: a much more frequent sequence differs by one nucleotide. No conserved phenylalanine or tryptophan ends this CDR3, so it is likely a read error. The J gene is TRBJ2-3, the V gene TRBV7-8; TRBD2 agrees at 8 bases. Germline values: CDR1 SGHVS, CDR2 FQNEAQ. V dropped 5 bases and J dropped 6; count of bases not matched to a gene: 10. The CDR3 is made up of 15 amino acids. This CDR3 is CASSPRGAYYDTQYL. The DNA for the CDR3 is TGTGCCAGCAGCCCGCGGGGGGCGTACTACGATACGCAGTATCTT.